The 8 T cell receptor beta chains presented below share a single source sample, sequenced in a study of PD-1 blockade in classical Hodgkin lymphoma. Only in-frame clones appear in the TCRdb table, and some are missing; sequencing was by immunoSEQ multiplex PCR. Among approximately 6,400 clones listed, almost 75% were seen once. Time point denoted: cycle 4 day 1 (C4D1), after 6 weeks of nivolumab. Relapses following autologous stem cell transplantation were seen in all patients, with brentuximab vedotin exposure varying. Researchers pulled CD8+ T cells out of thawed PBMCs using magnetic negative selection. The starting material was CD8+ T cells from blood, obtained before the fourth cycle of nivolumab. The receptors here all came from a human donor with classical Hodgkin lymphoma.

This clone turned up a few times. V and J are TRBV7-9 and TRBJ1-2, with TRBD1 matching over 7 bases. V lost 4 bases and J lost 13; bases outside the gene matches: 21. Germline CDR1 is SEHNR and CDR2 is FQNEAQ (reference sequence). The CDR3 is made up of 16 amino acids. The CDR3 sequence: CASSSTQLMTGLAATF. CDR3 DNA: TGTGCCAGCAGCTCAACACAACTGATGACAGGGCTGGCTGCCACCTTC.

This clone was seen just once. The V call is TRBV15, the J call TRBJ2-1, with D perhaps matching TRBD2 (6 bases). The V and J ends lost 0 bases and 2 bases respectively, with 11 bases between them. Germline V gives CDR1 LNHNV, CDR2 YYDKDF (reference sequence). The CDR3 is made up of 16 amino acids. The CDR3 DNA reads TGTGCCACCAGCAGAGATCATCGCGGGACCTACAATGAGCAGTTCTTC. This translates into CATSRDHRGTYNEQFF. Using reference TRBV15 and TRBJ2-1 for the parts outside the CDR3, the full variable domain is DAMVIQNPRYQVTQFGKPVTLSCSQTLNHNVMYWYQQKSSQAPKLLFHYYDKDFNNEADTPDNFQSRRPNTSFCFLDIRSPGLGDTAMYLCATSRDHRGTYNEQFFGPGTRLTVL.

The chain combines TRBV27 with TRBJ2-5; D uncertain. The V gene lost 8 bases and the J gene lost 3 bases, with 7 bases spanning the gap. The CDR3 has 11 residues. Germline lookup yields CDR1 MNHEY and CDR2 SMNVEV (reference sequence). The CDR3 here is CASGMKETQYF. The CDR3 DNA follows: TGTGCCAGCGGGATGAAAGAGACCCAGTACTTC.

The rearrangement joins TRBV28 to TRBJ1-1, with D possibly TRBD1 on 6 matching bases. Looked up from germline, CDR1 is MDHEN and CDR2 is SYDVKM. V was trimmed by 5 bases and J by 1 base, leaving 14 bases between them. The CDR3 loop spans 15 amino acids. The CDR3 coding sequence is TGTGCCAGCAGTGCCCCCGACAGGAGGAACACTGAAGCTTTCTTT. Its translation: CASSAPDRRNTEAFF.

This chain joins TRBV29-1 and TRBJ2-7; 7 bases map to TRBD2. This CDR3 contains 13 residues. With 7 bases clipped from V and 3 bases from J, the junction kept 9 bases outside the gene matches. In germline, CDR1 is SQVTM, CDR2 ANQGSEA. The chain's CDR3 is CSASGGEGYEQYF. CDR3 DNA sequence: TGCAGCGCAAGCGGTGGGGAGGGCTACGAGCAGTACTTC.

The chain employs TRBV29-1 and TRBJ2-3; 8 bases agree with TRBD1. After removal of 6 bases from V and 1 base from J, the junction contained 12 bases not matched to a gene. This CDR3 comprises 16 residues. Germline-derived CDR1 and CDR2 are SQVTM and ANQGSEA. CDR3 DNA sequence: TGCAGCGTAACAGGCGCGGAGGGACAGGGCACAGATACGCAGTATTTT. Amino acid sequence: CSVTGAEGQGTDTQYF.

The CDR3 here is CASSLGGQRSTEAFF. Here the CDR3 DNA reads TGCGCCAGCAGCTTGGGGGGGCAACGGAGCACTGAAGCTTTCTTT. The chain uses TRBV5-1 and TRBJ1-1; D is perhaps TRBD1 (6 bases). With 0 bases removed from V and 4 bases from J, the gap between germline ends came to 13 bases. Germline V lookup: CDR1 SGHRS, CDR2 YFSETQ. This CDR3 has 15 amino acids.

The chain has TRBV11-1 and TRBJ1-4; TRBD1 aligns across 10 bases. V trimming: 3 bases; J trimming: 7 bases; junction bases outside the gene matches: 5. CDR1 is SGHAT and CDR2 is FQDESV in the germline V gene (reference sequence). There are 15 residues in the CDR3. The CDR3 DNA follows: TGTGCCAGCAGCTTTTCACGGACAGGGGGTGAAAAACTGTTTTTT. This encodes CASSFSRTGGEKLFF.